Below, 32 T cell receptor beta chains from the same sample are listed, as sequenced in a study of regulatory T cells in long-lasting Graves disease. Arm-PCR of CDR3 regions and iRepertoire HTBI primers were used to build TCR beta libraries. From the multiplex PCR reads, TCRdb called clonotypes with MiXCR, one entry per CDR3 protein. The data contain about 340,000 distinct CDR3 sequences, roughly a fifth of them singletons. Specified time point: persistent/refractory GD, antithyroid drugs over 5 years with positive TRAb. After RNA was extracted from PBMCs, the TCR library was made from it. Specimen: peripheral blood mononuclear cells (PBMCs), collected when the disease was refractory, from a patient treated with antithyroid drugs. The receptors originated from a female donor with Graves disease.

At least ten counts were recorded for this clonotype. The chain has TRBV6-5 and TRBJ1-1, with a tentative D call TRBD1 (5 bases). Germline CDR1 and CDR2: MNHEY and SVGAGI. V lost 2 bases to trimming and J lost 1 base, with 11 bases between them. The CDR3 loop spans 15 amino acids. The chain's CDR3 is CASSYDQGGNTEAFF. The CDR3 DNA reads TGTGCCAGCAGTTACGATCAGGGAGGGAACACTGAAGCTTTCTTT.

This CDR3 reads CASRGLHVSYEQYF. CDR3 sequence (DNA): TGTGCCAGCAGGGGACTCCACGTCTCCTACGAGCAGTACTTC. This chain links TRBV28 with TRBJ2-7, with D perhaps TRBD2 (6 bases). Germline V gene data show CDR1 as MDHEN and CDR2 as SYDVKM. This CDR3 is built from 14 residues. Trimming cost V 6 bases and J 0 bases, with 12 bases left between them.

The V call is TRBV7-3, the J call TRBJ1-6; D remains unclear. V lost 2 bases, J lost 10 bases, and 9 bases lay in between. This CDR3 is 13 amino acids long. The V gene's germline CDR1 is SGHTA and CDR2 FQGTGA. The CDR3 region has the DNA TGTGCCAGCAGCTTAGGATACTCGTCACCCCTCCACTTT. Protein product: CASSLGYSSPLHF.

Only one count was recorded for this clonotype. The rearrangement joins TRBV6-1 to TRBJ2-3, with D perhaps matching TRBD1 or TRBD2 (5 bases each). The CDR3 spans 11 residues. The V end was cut by 10 bases, the J end by 6 bases, with 11 bases between. CDR1 and CDR2 from the germline V gene are MNHNS and SASEGT. Here the CDR3 DNA reads TGTGCCACCGCACGGGGCGATACGCAGTATTTT. It specifies CATARGDTQYF.

The gene calls are TRBV5-1 and TRBJ2-5, with D perhaps assigned TRBD1 or TRBD2 (7 bases each). CDR1 and CDR2 from the germline V gene are SGHRS and YFSETQ. V was trimmed by 3 bases and J by 4 bases, leaving 16 bases between them. This CDR3 region has 15 residues. In DNA form, the CDR3 reads TGCGCCAGCAGCTGGGGGGGACAGATTACAGAGACCCAGTACTTC. It yields the protein CASSWGGQITETQYF.

The chain joins TRBV4-1 to TRBJ1-4; the D is unclear. CDR1 is MGHRA, CDR2 YSYEKL, per germline. Trimming took 1 base from V and 2 from J, leaving 14 bases between them. This CDR3 is built from 17 residues. The CDR3 coding sequence is TGCGCCAGCAGCCAAGTGGGAGGGCCGGTCACTAATGAAAAACTGTTTTTT. Amino acids: CASSQVGGPVTNEKLFF.

In this sample, this clonotype turned up many times. V is TRBV12-3 or TRBV12-4 and J is TRBJ2-7; weak D call: TRBD2 (5 bases). Trimming removed 5 bases from V and 1 base from J, with 12 bases in between. This CDR3 is built from 14 residues. The CDR3 reads CASSLHTGSYEQYF. The CDR3 coding sequence is TGTGCCAGCAGTCTACATACGGGATCCTACGAGCAGTACTTC.

The J gene is TRBJ2-7, the V gene TRBV27, with 7 bases lining up with TRBD2. The germline CDR1 and CDR2 sequences are MNHEY and SMNVEV (reference sequence). The CDR3 is 17 residues long. V was clipped by 4 bases and J by 12 bases; unmatched bases: 24. Here the CDR3 reads CASSYSIHIGLDELAYF. DNA of the CDR3: TGTGCCAGCAGTTACTCGATCCACATCGGACTAGATGAATTAGCGTACTTC.

The DNA of the CDR3 is TGTGCCAGCAGCTTAGGAGCGGGGGGGCCCACGATTGAGCAGTTCTTC. Translated: CASSLGAGGPTIEQFF. The rearrangement links TRBV7-9 to TRBJ2-1; 10 positions agree with TRBD2. The CDR3 is 16 residues long. Per germline, CDR1 SEHNR and CDR2 FQNEAQ (reference sequence). The J segment lost 9 bases and the V segment lost 1 base, leaving 9 bases of the junction unmatched.

This clonotype was detected ten times or more. This chain joins TRBV12-3 or TRBV12-4 and TRBJ1-2, with no clear D. Trimming took 5 bases from V and 4 from J, leaving 23 bases between them. This CDR3 spans 17 amino acids. The DNA for the CDR3 is TGTGCCAGCAGTGCTATCTACGGCGACCCATCTATCTATGGCTACACCTTC. Amino acids: CASSAIYGDPSIYGYTF.

This clonotype was seen more than once but under ten times. The chain joins TRBV9 to TRBJ2-1; 10 bases fit TRBD2. V was pared by 0 bases and J by 3 bases, with 6 bases of the junction left unmatched. Germline V CDR1 and CDR2: SGDLS, YYNGEE. The CDR3 contains 17 residues. The CDR3 region has the DNA TGTGCCAGCAGCGTAGAGCTAGCGGGGGCTTTCTACAATGAGCAGTTCTTC. This encodes CASSVELAGAFYNEQFF.

There are many counts of this clonotype. CDR3 residues: CASSSPGQRYGYTF. Written as DNA, the CDR3 is TGTGCCAGCAGCTCCCCCGGACAGCGCTATGGCTACACCTTC. This chain links TRBV11-2 with TRBJ1-2; maybe TRBD1 (6 bases). V was pared by 4 bases and J by 4 bases, with 13 bases between. From germline, CDR1 is SGHAT and CDR2 FQNNGV. This CDR3 is 14 amino acids long.

This clonotype was recorded many times. The genes are TRBV6-1 and TRBJ1-2; possible D gene TRBD1, 6 bases. The V gene lost 7 bases and the J gene lost 6 bases, with 15 bases spanning the gap. The CDR3 runs 13 residues. Germline V CDR1 and CDR2: MNHNS, SASEGT. In DNA form, the CDR3 reads TGTGCCAGCACCGAGGGGGGATGGAATGGCTACACCTTC. Translated, it gives CASTEGGWNGYTF.

Remarks on this clonotype: Given a much more abundant clone one base away, this may be a read error. The rearrangement uses TRBV6-2 or TRBV6-3 and TRBJ2-7, with D perhaps TRBD2 (5 bases). V gave up 2 bases and J gave up 6 bases, with 8 bases separating them. Germline V gives CDR1 MNHEY, CDR2 SVGEGT. This CDR3 has 12 residues. CDR3: CASSYGLVEQYF. For the CDR3, the DNA is TGTGCCAGCAGTTACGGACTGGTCGAGCAGTACTTC.

As concerns this clonotype: The conserved closing phenylalanine or tryptophan is absent in this CDR3, likely reflecting a read error. This sequence joins TRBV7-9 and TRBJ1-1; TRBD1 might be the D (6 bases). The CDR3 runs to 13 residues. V shed 5 bases and J shed 6 bases, with 13 bases lying between them. CDR1 is SEHNR and CDR2 is FQNEAQ in the germline V gene (reference sequence). The CDR3 protein is CASSLPGGPEAFS. The DNA of the CDR3 is TGTGCCAGCAGCCTCCCGGGGGGGCCTGAAGCTTTCTCT.

This clonotype appeared a few times. The V gene is TRBV7-8, the J gene TRBJ2-2; 8 nucleotides line up with TRBD1. The CDR3 length is 17 residues. CDR1 SGHVS and CDR2 FQNEAQ come from the germline V gene. The V gene end was trimmed by 5 bases and the J gene end by 4 bases; junction bases not matched to a gene: 12. DNA of the CDR3: TGTGCCAGCAGCACAAGGGAGCTCGGACAGGGCACCGGGGAGCTGTTTTTT. Its protein product is CASSTRELGQGTGELFF.

This clonotype was counted only a few times. The chain carries TRBV5-1 and TRBJ1-4; tentative D call: TRBD1 (6 bases). V shed 0 bases and J shed 5 bases, with 14 bases lying between them. The CDR3 is 16 amino acids. Germline assignment: CDR1 SGHRS and CDR2 YFSETQ. The CDR3 is CASSLGGRNRNEKLFF. CDR3 DNA: TGCGCCAGCAGCTTGGGGGGGCGGAACCGCAATGAAAAACTGTTTTTT.

This clonotype was detected a few times. This sequence joins TRBV9 and TRBJ2-3; 11 bases line up with TRBD1. CDR1 is SGDLS and CDR2 is YYNGEE in the germline V gene. CDR3 length: 16 residues. V lost 0 bases, J lost 4 bases, and 4 bases stayed unmatched. The CDR3 reads CASSVDGTGGADTQYF. As DNA, the CDR3 is TGTGCCAGCAGCGTAGATGGGACAGGGGGTGCAGATACGCAGTATTTT. The entire variable domain, with the rest obtained from reference TRBV9 and TRBJ2-3, is as follows: DSGVTQTPKHLITATGQRVTLRCSPRSGDLSVYWYQQSLDQGLQFLIQYYNGEERAKGNILERFSAQQFPDLHSELNLSSLELGDSALYFCASSVDGTGGADTQYFGPGTRLTVL.

This clonotype was observed at least ten times. V usage is TRBV12-3 or TRBV12-4 and J usage is TRBJ1-2, with D hard to call. The CDR3 length is 12 residues. V lost 9 bases and J 4 bases, leaving 12 bases between the germline ends. In DNA form, the CDR3 reads TGTGCCAGTCTGTTCGGCCTCTATGGCTACACCTTC. Translating it yields CASLFGLYGYTF.

Regarding this clonotype: The missing conserved phenylalanine or tryptophan at the end of this CDR3 makes a read error likely. The genes are TRBV20-1 and TRBJ2-5; TRBD2 is a possible D gene (5 bases). The CDR3 runs 16 residues. CDR1 DFQATT and CDR2 SNEGSKA come from the germline V gene (reference sequence). V shed 0 bases and J shed 1 base, with 15 bases lying between them. The CDR3 sequence: CSAREGLGGPQETQYL. In DNA form, the CDR3 reads TGCAGTGCTAGAGAAGGGTTAGGCGGGCCCCAAGAGACCCAGTACCTC.

The rearrangement links TRBV5-5 to TRBJ2-7; D is uncertain. Germline V gene sequence: CDR1 SGHKS, CDR2 YYEKEE (reference sequence). This CDR3 has 16 amino acids. The V gene lost 7 bases and the J gene lost 0 bases, with 20 bases spanning the gap. CDR3 protein: CASALTSGPLSYEQYF. The CDR3 DNA reads as TGTGCCAGCGCGCTGACCTCTGGACCTCTCTCCTACGAGCAGTACTTC.

This clonotype was seen at least ten times. V is TRBV6-1 and J is TRBJ2-7; 7 bases agree with TRBD1. CDR3 length equals 13 residues. Germline V gene lookup returns CDR1 MNHNS and CDR2 SASEGT. V was clipped by 3 bases and J by 6 bases; unmatched bases: 5. The DNA for the CDR3 is TGTGCCAGCAGTGACCAGACAGGGACCGAGCAGTACTTC. Its translation is CASSDQTGTEQYF.

This clonotype was observed a single time. V is TRBV4-1 and J is TRBJ2-7; 16 nucleotides line up with TRBD2. V trimming: 4 bases; J trimming: 3 bases; junction bases outside the gene matches: 9. Germline V gene data show CDR1 as MGHRA and CDR2 as YSYEKL. The CDR3 covers 18 residues. CDR3 sequence (DNA): TGCGCCAGCAGCCCCTCGGGGACTAGCGGGAGGGCCAGCTACGAGCAGTACTTC. Protein product: CASSPSGTSGRASYEQYF.

A note on this clonotype: Just one base apart from a much larger clone, this may be a read error. The chain uses TRBV7-2 and TRBJ1-5; D gene uncertain. Germline values: CDR1 SGHTA, CDR2 FQGNSA. V was cut by 1 base and J by 2 bases, with 9 bases left in between. The CDR3 runs to 15 residues. CDR3 DNA sequence: TGTGCCAGCAGCTTAGAATGGGCAGGCAATCAGCCCCAGCATTTT. Translated: CASSLEWAGNQPQHF. Based on the CDR3 plus reference TRBV7-2 and TRBJ1-5, the full variable domain is GAGVSQSPSNKVTEKGKDVELRCDPISGHTALYWYRQSLGQGLEFLIYFQGNSAPDKSGLPSDRFSAERTGGSVSTLTIQRTQQEDSAVYLCASSLEWAGNQPQHFGDGTRLSIL.

This clonotype was seen a handful of times. The V gene is TRBV6-1, the J gene TRBJ1-6; D gene unclear. V shed 5 bases and J shed 10 bases, with 18 bases lying between them. Per the germline V gene, CDR1 is MNHNS and CDR2 is SASEGT. The CDR3 runs to 15 residues. In nucleotides, the CDR3 is TGTGCCAGCAGTCGTTCGGTTCAGCTGGGCTCACCCCTCCACTTT. This sequence encodes CASSRSVQLGSPLHF.

The CDR3 sequence is CASSYLGGERQETQYF. CDR3 nucleotides: TGTGCCAGCAGTTACCTGGGGGGAGAAAGACAAGAGACCCAGTACTTC. This rearrangement joins TRBV6-9 to TRBJ2-5; weak D call: TRBD2 (6 bases). CDR3 size: 16 residues. Germline V lookup: CDR1 MNHGY, CDR2 SVAAGI. V dropped 3 bases and J dropped 2 bases, with 16 bases sitting between them.

Notes on this clonotype: A much bigger clone sits one base away, suggesting this may be a read error. The chain recombines TRBV6-2 or TRBV6-3 with TRBJ2-5, with 11 bases matching TRBD2. The CDR3 length is 15 residues. J lost 7 bases, V lost 6 bases, and 10 bases had no gene match. From germline, CDR1 is MNHEY and CDR2 SVGEGT. The CDR3 sequence is CASRNEGLAAGTQYF. As DNA, the CDR3 is TGTGCCAGCAGAAATGAGGGACTAGCGGCAGGGACCCAGTACTTC.

There are many counts of this clonotype. The chain carries TRBV7-2 and TRBJ2-2; D gene ambiguous. CDR1 and CDR2 (germline): SGHTA, FQGNSA. V lost 3 bases, J lost 4 bases, and 6 bases lay in between. The CDR3 is 13 amino acids. CDR3 region: CASSFTSTGELFF. The CDR3 DNA sequence: TGTGCCAGCAGCTTTACAAGCACCGGGGAGCTGTTTTTT. Drawing the rest from reference TRBV7-2 and TRBJ2-2, the complete variable domain is GAGVSQSPSNKVTEKGKDVELRCDPISGHTALYWYRQSLGQGLEFLIYFQGNSAPDKSGLPSDRFSAERTGGSVSTLTIQRTQQEDSAVYLCASSFTSTGELFFGEGSRLTVL.

The rearrangement links TRBV7-9 to TRBJ2-2, with a possible D match to TRBD2 (6 bases). V lost 5 bases to trimming and J lost 5 bases, with 15 bases between them. The CDR3 loop spans 15 amino acids. Germline loops: CDR1 SEHNR, CDR2 FQNEAQ (reference sequence). CDR3 sequence: CASSPLGLATGELFF. Written as DNA, the CDR3 is TGTGCCAGCAGCCCCCTCGGGCTAGCGACCGGGGAGCTGTTTTTT.

As to this clonotype: A much larger clonotype is one base distant, so this may be a read error. The V gene is TRBV6-1, the J gene TRBJ2-2; TRBD1 is a possible D gene (6 bases). V was pared by 8 bases and J by 7 bases, with 14 bases between. The CDR3 sequence is 13 residues long. Germline values: CDR1 MNHNS, CDR2 SASEGT. The CDR3 spells CASGRRTDGELFF. In nucleotides, the CDR3 is TGTGCCAGCGGACGAAGGACAGACGGGGAGCTGTTTTTT.

The chain employs TRBV7-3 and TRBJ1-6; 9 nucleotides match TRBD1. Germline values: CDR1 SGHTA, CDR2 FQGTGA. With V trimmed by 5 bases and J by 10 bases, 6 bases remained unmatched. The CDR3 extends over 14 amino acids. The CDR3 DNA sequence: TGTGCCAGCAGCACCGGGACAGGGTACTCACCCCTCCACTTT. It is translated as CASSTGTGYSPLHF.

The J gene is TRBJ1-1, the V gene TRBV20-1; D is possibly TRBD1 (6 bases). The V end lost 8 bases, the J end lost 1 base, and 8 bases lay between the germline ends. The CDR3 extends over 11 amino acids. Germline V lookup: CDR1 DFQATT, CDR2 SNEGSKA (reference sequence). DNA for the CDR3: TGCAGTTTAGGGGGGAACACTGAAGCTTTCTTT. It codes for CSLGGNTEAFF.